The subject of this entry is one T cell receptor (beta chain). This clonotype was detected many times. What antigen it recognizes has not been identified. Per-base quality was not reported, and no clone a single base away is much larger than it. This record comes from a study of T cells after yellow fever vaccination (dated by TCRdb to about 2019). General notes on the study: The SMART-Seq v4 Ultra Low Input RNA kit was used to prepare libraries from fractions with low cell numbers. Bulk TCR alpha and beta repertoires were sequenced longitudinally to track T-cell clones before and after primary and booster YFV17D yellow fever vaccination. The cohort comprised two healthy male donors, one aged 18 to 30 and one aged 30 to 40 years. Blood was drawn at multiple timepoints before and after primary and secondary immunization, with bulk PBMC replicates and cell subsets isolated. Findings and caveats that apply to the study as a whole: The secondary T-cell response was found to be weaker but faster than the primary response, with a peak reached on day 5 rather than on day 15. Because only a couple of donors were included in the study, the extent to which the findings can be generalized is limited. Computational filtering was needed because FACS-sorted repertoires could contain abundant contaminating clonotypes from the bulk population. A small share of clonotypes was detected in both CD4 and CD8 compartments, with the overlap likely arising from convergent recombination. Most clones expanded after primary vaccination (about 95% of CD4 and 88% of CD8) were re-detected after the booster, suggesting that broad memory maintenance occurred.

TCRdb records Illumina NovaSeq 6000 as the sequencer. TCR cDNA was synthesized by 5'RACE template switching, which introduced a universal primer site and unique molecular identifiers. Priming for cDNA synthesis came from both the TCR alpha and TCR beta constant segments. Libraries were amplified in two PCR steps, with sample barcodes and sequencing adapters added in the second step. Libraries were sequenced on Illumina HiSeq 2500 (2x100 bp) or NovaSeq (2x150 bp). The source study handled its data this way. Demultiplexing of reads and collapsing into UMI consensus sequences were performed with MIGEC, and V(D)J alignment was carried out with MiXCR. Vaccine-responding clonotypes were identified with edgeR using replicate PBMC samples, with FDR below 0.01 and a log2 fold change above 5 up to day 15 being required. Each bulk clonotype received a CD4 or CD8 identity based on whether the sequenced CD4 or CD8 repertoire contained that clonotype at higher abundance. TCRdb reanalyzed the raw reads on its own, using fastp at Q25 for trimming and MiXCR for clone calling, and kept in-frame beta chains. Entries that share a CDR3 protein sequence are merged under the most common genes and DNA. It is TCRdb's table, rather than the study itself, that gives the V and J calls and clone size. The sample yields around 300,000 distinct CDR3 sequences; 3.5% to 5% were counted once. The ten largest make up roughly a fifth of the sample.

Counted from cysteine to phenylalanine, this CDR3 has 16 amino acids. Kept here is only the CDR3 DNA, which spans 48 bases and is read in frame from base 1. CDR1 and CDR2 were assigned from the germline V gene as SGHTA and FQGNSA. The V end gives up 5 bases and the J end 5 bases, leaving 4 bases in the junction not matched to a gene. The sample's treatment or condition, from its label and the paper: live attenuated yellow fever vaccine strain. At each blood-draw timepoint, two biological replicates of bulk PBMCs were collected. PBMCs were isolated from peripheral blood using a standard Ficoll-Paque protocol. TriZol was used to extract RNA from bulk PBMCs, from CD4 and CD8 fractions, and from dextramer-positive and dextramer-negative fractions.

The TCR sequence derives from a man between 18 and 29 years old who received the YFV17D yellow fever vaccine. This specimen was PBMCs, taken 15 days after the yellow fever booster vaccination. The V gene is TRBV7-2 and the J gene is TRBJ2-3; TRBD2 fits 16 bases in the junction. The CDR3 here reads CASSLGLAGGIDTQYF. The DNA sequence is given as TGTGCCAGCAGCCTGGGACTAGCGGGGGGGATAGATACGCAGTATTTT.